This T cell receptor (beta chain) was recovered during a study of cytomegalovirus exposure and HLA in healthy donors. The PCR was carried out with 60 Vbeta primers and 13 Jbeta primers. Clones were read by immunoSEQ multiplex PCR, and TCRdb kept only the in-frame ones, dropping some. Of approximately 150,000 clones listed, 75% to 90% are singletons. The sequence came from a man aged 30 to 39 in good health and CMV-seropositive. What was sequenced was PBMCs.

CDR3 in amino acids: CASSLSPSGPSYNEQFF. In nucleotides, the CDR3 is TGTGCCAGCAGTTTATCCCCTAGCGGACCCTCCTACAATGAGCAGTTCTTC. The gene calls are TRBV27 and TRBJ2-1, with TRBD2 identical over 7 bases. The V gene end was trimmed by 0 bases and the J gene end by 0 bases; junction bases not matched to a gene: 5. This CDR3 comprises 17 residues. Germline assignment: CDR1 MNHEY and CDR2 SMNVEV (reference sequence).